A selection of T cell receptor beta chains follows, all from one sample in a study of CD8+CD57+ T cells in acquired aplastic anemia. TCRdb reprocessed the reads with MiXCR, giving one entry per CDR3 protein. In the table there are some 70,000 distinct CDR3 sequences, 54% of which are singletons. Sequencing was performed on sorted CD4+, CD8+, or CD8+CD57+ T cells (not recorded which) from PBMCs. These receptors came from a human donor in good health, serving as a control. Each CDR3 is given with its conserved first and last residue. A D gene is named only where the DNA matches it firmly. A clone size is listed for some rows: how often the clone was seen (once, few, many), or a class if it is expanded.

j_call: TRBJ1-1; v_call: TRBV25-1; clone_size: few; d_call: .; cdr3_aa: CASSALTSIGTEAFF; cdr3_nt: TGTGCCAGCAGTGCCCTGACGAGCATCGGGACTGAAGCTTTCTTT
j_call: TRBJ2-7; v_call: TRBV5-4; clone_size: .; d_call: .; cdr3_aa: CASSFGQGYERYF; cdr3_nt: TGTGCCAGCAGCTTTGGGCAGGGTTACGAGCGGTACTTC
j_call: TRBJ2-1; v_call: TRBV29-1; clone_size: .; d_call: .; cdr3_aa: CSTQGGDSSYNERSF; cdr3_nt: TGCAGCACCCAGGGGGGGGACTCCTCCTACAATGAGCGGTCCTTC
j_call: TRBJ1-6; v_call: TRBV5-6; clone_size: .; d_call: .; cdr3_aa: CARSWGAGVNSPLHF; cdr3_nt: TGTGCCCGCAGCTGGGGGGCAGGGGTTAATTCACCCCTCCACTTT
j_call: TRBJ2-3; v_call: TRBV5-4; clone_size: many; d_call: TRBD2; cdr3_aa: CASSLIGTSGPTDTQYF; cdr3_nt: TGTGCCAGCAGCTTGATTGGGACTAGCGGGCCTACAGATACGCAGTATTTT
j_call: TRBJ2-7; v_call: TRBV20-1; clone_size: .; d_call: TRBD2; cdr3_aa: CSAPLAGGSYEQYF; cdr3_nt: TGCAGTGCTCCCTTAGCGGGGGGCTCCTACGAGCAGTACTTC
j_call: TRBJ2-5; v_call: TRBV2; clone_size: once; d_call: .; cdr3_aa: CASTKRQPQETQYF; cdr3_nt: TGTGCCAGCACTAAACGACAACCCCAGGAGACCCAGTACTTC
j_call: TRBJ1-5; v_call: TRBV7-2; clone_size: .; d_call: .; cdr3_aa: CASSQGPYQPQHF; cdr3_nt: TGCGCCAGCAGCCAAGGACCTTATCAGCCCCAGCATTTT
j_call: TRBJ1-2; v_call: TRBV19; clone_size: .; d_call: .; cdr3_aa: CASSPGDTSYGYTF; cdr3_nt: TGTGCCAGTAGTCCGGGGGACACCAGCTATGGCTACACCTTC
j_call: TRBJ1-3; v_call: TRBV7-2; clone_size: few; d_call: .; cdr3_aa: CASSSQWSSGNTIYF; cdr3_nt: TGTGCCAGCAGCTCACAGTGGAGCTCTGGAAACACCATATATTTT
j_call: TRBJ2-5; v_call: TRBV15; clone_size: medium-sized; d_call: .; cdr3_aa: CATSRDRTDGQETQYF; cdr3_nt: TGTGCCACCAGCAGAGATCGGACTGACGGGCAAGAGACCCAGTACTTC
j_call: TRBJ1-2; v_call: TRBV19; clone_size: .; d_call: .; cdr3_aa: CASSEYPGTGYTF; cdr3_nt: TGTGCCAGTAGTGAATATCCAGGGACTGGCTACACCTTC
j_call: TRBJ1-6; v_call: TRBV10-3; clone_size: .; d_call: TRBD1; cdr3_aa: CANSGTGVGSPLHF; cdr3_nt: TGTGCCAACTCCGGGACAGGGGTAGGTTCACCCCTCCACTTT
j_call: TRBJ2-3; v_call: TRBV15; clone_size: .; d_call: TRBD1; cdr3_aa: CATSKRTGGATDTQYF; cdr3_nt: TGTGCCACCAGCAAACGGACAGGGGGCGCGACAGATACGCAGTATTTT
j_call: TRBJ1-2; v_call: TRBV2; clone_size: .; d_call: TRBD1; cdr3_aa: CAGRDRDYGYTF; cdr3_nt: TGTGCCGGACGAGACAGGGACTATGGCTACACCTTC
j_call: TRBJ1-2; v_call: TRBV12-5; clone_size: .; d_call: .; cdr3_aa: CASGPSGGRSYTF; cdr3_nt: TGTGCTAGTGGCCCGTCTGGTGGGAGAAGCTACACCTTC
j_call: TRBJ1-2; v_call: TRBV20-1; clone_size: .; d_call: .; cdr3_aa: CSAPLPDRLTSNYGYTF; cdr3_nt: TGCAGTGCTCCTCTCCCCGACCGACTGACTTCCAACTATGGCTACACCTTC
j_call: TRBJ2-7; v_call: TRBV10-3; clone_size: .; d_call: .; cdr3_aa: CAISDSRGITYEQYF; cdr3_nt: TGTGCCATCAGTGACTCTCGGGGAATCACCTACGAGCAGTACTTC
j_call: TRBJ2-5; v_call: TRBV15; clone_size: few; d_call: TRBD1; cdr3_aa: CATSLDRGGRETQYF; cdr3_nt: TGTGCCACCAGCCTCGACAGGGGAGGTCGGGAGACCCAGTACTTC
j_call: TRBJ2-7; v_call: TRBV12-3/TRBV12-4; clone_size: few; d_call: TRBD1; cdr3_aa: CASRGQGGGEQYF; cdr3_nt: TGTGCCAGCCGCGGACAGGGAGGCGGGGAGCAGTACTTC
j_call: TRBJ1-2; v_call: TRBV2; clone_size: .; d_call: .; cdr3_aa: CASSEALGFSGYTF; cdr3_nt: TGTGCCAGCAGTGAAGCGCTTGGGTTCTCTGGCTACACCTTC
j_call: TRBJ2-3; v_call: TRBV27; clone_size: .; d_call: TRBD1; cdr3_aa: CASSLSDRPGDTQYF; cdr3_nt: TGTGCCAGCAGTTTGTCGGACAGGCCGGGGGATACGCAGTATTTT
j_call: TRBJ2-7; v_call: TRBV2; clone_size: .; d_call: TRBD1; cdr3_aa: CASRPDITGEQCF; cdr3_nt: TGTGCCAGCAGGCCGGATATTACAGGGGAGCAGTGCTTC
j_call: TRBJ2-7; v_call: TRBV6-2/TRBV6-3; clone_size: .; d_call: TRBD2; cdr3_aa: CASRPGTSGTPYEQYF; cdr3_nt: TGTGCCAGCAGACCCGGGACTAGCGGGACTCCCTACGAGCAGTACTTC
j_call: TRBJ2-7; v_call: TRBV19; clone_size: .; d_call: .; cdr3_aa: CASSIDRNRDHEQYF; cdr3_nt: TGTGCCAGTAGTATAGATCGAAACAGGGACCACGAGCAGTACTTC
j_call: TRBJ1-2; v_call: TRBV29-1; clone_size: few; d_call: .; cdr3_aa: CSVEQYYGYTF; cdr3_nt: TGCAGCGTTGAACAGTACTATGGCTACACCTTC
j_call: TRBJ2-7; v_call: TRBV29-1; clone_size: .; d_call: TRBD2; cdr3_aa: CSVLGPAGWYEQYF; cdr3_nt: TGCAGCGTGCTGGGACCAGCGGGATGGTACGAGCAGTACTTC
j_call: TRBJ2-1; v_call: TRBV11-2; clone_size: .; d_call: TRBD1; cdr3_aa: CASSITGGRDNEQFF; cdr3_nt: TGTGCCAGCAGCATTACAGGGGGCCGCGACAATGAGCAGTTCTTC
j_call: TRBJ1-5; v_call: TRBV15; clone_size: .; d_call: .; cdr3_aa: CATSRGIQPQHF; cdr3_nt: TGTGCCACCAGCAGAGGGATCCAGCCCCAGCATTTT
j_call: TRBJ1-4; v_call: TRBV18; clone_size: .; d_call: .; cdr3_aa: CASSFQSQGPTNEKLFF; cdr3_nt: TGTGCCAGCTCATTTCAATCGCAGGGTCCCACTAATGAAAAACTGTTTTTT
j_call: TRBJ2-2; v_call: TRBV9; clone_size: many; d_call: .; cdr3_aa: CASSAGMGRLITNTGELFF; cdr3_nt: TGTGCCAGCAGCGCAGGGATGGGACGGCTGATTACGAACACCGGGGAGCTGTTTTTT
j_call: TRBJ1-4; v_call: TRBV7-6; clone_size: .; d_call: .; cdr3_aa: CASSSNPDSGGVEKLFF; cdr3_nt: TGTGCCAGCAGCTCCAACCCAGACAGCGGTGGTGTTGAAAAACTGTTTTTT
j_call: TRBJ1-2; v_call: TRBV9; clone_size: .; d_call: TRBD1; cdr3_aa: CASSGGQSAHYGYTF; cdr3_nt: TGTGCCAGCAGCGGGGGACAGTCCGCTCACTATGGCTACACCTTC
j_call: TRBJ1-5; v_call: TRBV11-2; clone_size: .; d_call: TRBD1; cdr3_aa: CASSLGTGIVGSNQPQHF; cdr3_nt: TGTGCCAGCAGCTTAGGGACAGGTATAGTGGGTAGCAATCAGCCCCAGCATTTT
j_call: TRBJ1-2; v_call: TRBV2; clone_size: .; d_call: .; cdr3_aa: CASSELSGGRRLYGYTF; cdr3_nt: TGTGCCAGCAGTGAACTGTCCGGGGGGCGAAGGCTATATGGCTACACCTTC
j_call: TRBJ1-2; v_call: TRBV24-1; clone_size: .; d_call: .; cdr3_aa: CATSDLRYRLLTYGYTF; cdr3_nt: TGTGCCACCAGTGATTTGAGGTATAGATTATTGACCTATGGCTACACCTTC
j_call: TRBJ2-7; v_call: TRBV7-8; clone_size: .; d_call: .; cdr3_aa: CASSLANYEQYF; cdr3_nt: TGTGCCAGCAGCTTAGCTAATTACGAGCAGTACTTC
j_call: TRBJ1-5; v_call: TRBV20-1; clone_size: .; d_call: .; cdr3_aa: CSAGVNSNVNQPQHF; cdr3_nt: TGCAGTGCTGGGGTCAACTCGAATGTCAATCAGCCCCAGCATTTT
j_call: TRBJ2-1; v_call: TRBV12-3/TRBV12-4; clone_size: many; d_call: .; cdr3_aa: CASSLGVGYSYNEQFF; cdr3_nt: TGTGCCAGCAGTTTAGGTGTCGGTTACTCCTACAATGAGCAGTTCTTC
j_call: TRBJ2-7; v_call: TRBV6-1; clone_size: many; d_call: TRBD2; cdr3_aa: CASSEIWSTSDEQYF; cdr3_nt: TGTGCCAGCAGTGAAATTTGGTCGACTAGCGACGAGCAGTACTTC
j_call: TRBJ2-1; v_call: TRBV20-1; clone_size: .; d_call: .; cdr3_aa: CSARRAGNEQFF; cdr3_nt: TGCAGTGCTAGACGGGCGGGAAATGAGCAGTTCTTC
j_call: TRBJ2-7; v_call: TRBV7-8; clone_size: .; d_call: TRBD2; cdr3_aa: CASSLEGTSRRYEQYF; cdr3_nt: TGTGCCAGCAGCTTGGAGGGGACTAGCAGGAGGTATGAGCAGTACTTC
j_call: TRBJ1-1; v_call: TRBV24-1; clone_size: .; d_call: .; cdr3_aa: CATSDPAGLTEAFF; cdr3_nt: TGTGCCACCAGTGACCCTGCCGGGCTCACTGAAGCTTTCTTT
j_call: TRBJ2-1; v_call: TRBV15; clone_size: once; d_call: .; cdr3_aa: CATSRERTGSWRDHEQFF; cdr3_nt: TGTGCCACCAGCAGAGAAAGGACCGGGAGTTGGCGGGATCATGAGCAGTTCTTC
j_call: TRBJ1-1; v_call: TRBV9; clone_size: .; d_call: .; cdr3_aa: CAISVGAGEWAEAFF; cdr3_nt: TGTGCCATCAGCGTAGGTGCCGGGGAGTGGGCAGAAGCTTTCTTT
j_call: TRBJ1-2; v_call: TRBV7-9; clone_size: once; d_call: .; cdr3_aa: CASSPPGLYGYTF; cdr3_nt: TGTGCCAGCAGCCCGCCGGGGCTCTATGGCTACACCTTC